This T cell receptor (beta chain) was captured in a study of cytomegalovirus exposure and HLA in healthy donors. Study background: Among the approximately 410 genotyped donors, around 85% were placed in the Caucasian-associated ancestry cluster.

Primers included in the PCR were 60 Vbeta and 13 Jbeta primers. Clones were read by immunoSEQ multiplex PCR, and TCRdb kept only the in-frame ones, dropping some. Of 95,000 to 150,000 clones listed, around 66% are singletons. This clone was detected only a few times. No antigen is known for it. The V segment lost 6 bases and the J segment 9 bases; nucleotides outside the gene matches: 4. The germline CDR1 and CDR2 sequences are WSHSY and SAAADI. There are 14 residues in the CDR3. General study results and limits: Sequencing likely caused a cluster of highly shared sequence variants.

The rearrangement joins TRBV10-2 to TRBJ1-6, with 11 bases identical to TRBD1. The sample was PBMCs. This receptor was taken from a woman between 40 and 55 years old in good health and CMV-seropositive. CDR3 region: CASSKDRGLSPLHF. In DNA, the CDR3 is TGCGCCAGCAGCAAGGACAGGGGGCTTTCACCCCTCCACTTT.